This T cell receptor beta chain was sequenced for a study of T cell responses to AZD1222 COVID-19 vaccine (TCRdb year 2021). Background on the whole study: AZD1222 recipients whose second dose came at about 4 weeks and those whose second dose came at about 12 weeks were combined into one group, since spike-specific TCR depth and breadth did not differ between the two schedules. TCR sequencing was performed for some 250 trial participants, of whom some 200 were given two doses of AZD1222 and around 25 were given two doses of MenACWY control vaccine. Trial participants were enrolled by age into 18-55, 56-69 and 70-plus year subgroups, with approximately 150, 28 and 58 TCR-sequenced participants respectively. What the study reported, not specific to this receptor: Spike-specific TCR breadth and depth rose significantly after two AZD1222 doses compared with day 0 and with MenACWY recipients. Conclusions about previously exposed vaccinees were limited because only five to seven AZD1222 recipients were SARS-CoV-2 seropositive at baseline. Reportedly, almost half of the unique spike-specific TCRs recognized epitopes lying outside the regions that are mutated in the B.1.351 and B.1.1.7 variants. The whole spike protein was spanned by vaccine-associated CD4 TCRs, and dominant responses were seen in regions 160-218 and 743-854. Because no day 14 peak-response samples were available, the repertoires could be characterized only after the peak T cell response. In the small 56-69-year group, the increase in depth fell short of significance, most likely because of low power. Most participants were white British and females outnumbered males, and the authors suggested that clonal diversity may have been underestimated.

This specimen's time point label, interpreted: baseline before first vaccination. Samples from vaccinated people were obtained from the UK trials COV001 and COV002, which included a single-blind randomized controlled phase 2/3 trial of AZD1222 (ChAdOx1 nCoV-19) in healthy adults. For TCRbeta chain sequencing, PBMC samples from trial participants were taken at day 0 and at day 28 after the second dose. As regards this clone: Its binding antigen is unknown. Base qualities are missing; no much larger clone stands one base away.

The CDR3 regions of human TCRbeta chains were analyzed by immunosequencing. For the original study's pipeline: Repertoire TCRs were checked for matches against a reference library of SARS-CoV-2-specific TCRs that had been generated using the MIRA antigen-specificity platform. Breadth was defined as the fraction of unique TCRs that were SARS-CoV-2-associated, and depth was defined as the fraction of total T cells that were SARS-CoV-2-associated. Each spike-specific TCR was assigned to its reactive spike region and to a CD4 or CD8 class using the MIRA data. Log10-transformed breadth and depth values were compared by one-way ANOVA with Sidak's multiple comparisons tests. TCRdb provides this immuneACCESS table in a form limited to in-frame rearrangements. Some clones are lacking; in checked studies, under half of them reflect an unresolved V gene, and why the rest are absent is not known. That table furnishes V, J and clone size, whereas the DNA furnished D and trimming. Present in this sample are 150,000 or so clones, around 89% of which were seen just once. About 5% of the sample lies in the top ten.

This sample comprised peripheral blood, obtained on day 0 of AZD1222 vaccination. The origin of this receptor is an adult in good health.

The CDR3 reads CASRNGMNTGELFF. In nucleotide form, the sequence is TGTGCCAGCAGAAACGGGATGAACACCGGGGAGCTGTTTTTT. The V gene is TRBV7-2 and the J gene is TRBJ2-2; the D segment could be TRBD2, given 5 matching bases. The CDR3 goes from the cysteine to the phenylalanine over 14 residues. The entry retains the CDR3 DNA only, 42 bases that are in frame from base 1. Cut back by 6 bases and 1 base, the V and J ends lie 9 bases apart. The CDR1 and CDR2 encoded by the germline V gene are SGHTA and FQGNSA. The full variable domain, completed from the reference TRBV7-2 and TRBJ2-2 proteins outside the CDR3, reads GAGVSQSPSNKVTEKGKDVELRCDPISGHTALYWYRQSLGQGLEFLIYFQGNSAPDKSGLPSDRFSAERTGGSVSTLTIQRTQQEDSAVYLCASRNGMNTGELFFGEGSRLTVL.